This T cell receptor beta chain derives from a study of T-cell reconstitution after alpha-beta-depleted transplantation in children. This clonotype turned up a few times. Construction of the TCRbeta library involved unique molecular identifiers. TCRdb analysed the PCR reads with MiXCR anew, one entry per CDR3 protein. Among 400,000 to 500,000 distinct CDR3 sequences listed, about a tenth were seen once. The receptor's source is a human donor who donated a stem cell graft to a child with acute myeloid leukemia. The sample in question was PBMCs from the stem cell graft donor, obtained from the stem cell graft.

CDR3 bases: TGTGCCAGCAGCAAACGGGCCGATTACGAGCAGTACTTC. Its protein is CASSKRADYEQYF. The rearrangement joins TRBV6-2 or TRBV6-3 to TRBJ2-7; D uncertain. The CDR3 is 13 residues long. V was pared by 6 bases and J by 4 bases, with 13 bases between. Germline V gene sequence: CDR1 MNHEY, CDR2 SVGEGT.